This T cell receptor (beta chain) was profiled in a study of CD8+ T cells in alopecia areata. RNA extraction and reverse transcription yielded cDNA as sequencing template. Sequencing used immunoSEQ multiplex PCR; TCRdb keeps in-frame clones, though not all of them. Of around 98,000 clones listed, around 44% are singletons. Trimming pared 7 bases from V and 2 bases from J, leaving 8 bases between. Germline CDR1 and CDR2: SNHLY and FYNNEI. The CDR3 loop spans 12 amino acids. The clonotype originates from a human donor with alopecia areata. V and J are TRBV2 and TRBJ2-5, with D hard to call. Input material: CD4+ T cells sorted from blood. The CDR3 region is CASKAEQETQYF. For the CDR3, the DNA is TGTGCCAGCAAGGCAGAACAAGAGACCCAGTACTTC.